This entry lists 28 T cell receptor beta chains sequenced from one sample in a study of CXCR3-negative and CXCR3-positive naive CD8 T cells. UMI-labeled 5' RACE yielded the TRB cDNA libraries. TCRdb reprocessed the 5' RACE reads, keeping one entry per CDR3 protein, no DNA. This table lists 46,000 or so distinct CDR3 sequences. The sample consisted of naive CXCR3- CD8+ T cells from blood. Subset denoted: CD45RO-CCR7+CD27+CD95- naive CD8+ T cells lacking CXCR3 (TNR3-). These receptors originate from a human donor in good health. Some clones in this sample may be carry-over from other donors' samples.

This chain links TRBV28 with TRBJ1-6; there is no DNA to check the TCRdb D call of TRBD1. Per the germline V gene, CDR1 is MDHEN and CDR2 is SYDVKM. CDR3 length equals 17 residues. The CDR3 region is CASSPVVRRDYNSPLHF.

The chain carries TRBV28 and TRBJ2-2; TCRdb's D gene call, TRBD1, goes unchecked for lack of DNA. Germline CDR1 reads MDHEN; CDR2 reads SYDVKM. CDR3 length equals 13 residues. The CDR3 sequence: CATADGFGGELFF.

This chain uses TRBV29-1 with TRBJ2-2; there is no DNA to check the TCRdb D call of TRBD2. Germline values: CDR1 SQVTM, CDR2 ANQGSEA. The CDR3 contains 14 residues. CDR3 sequence: CSVLADTRTVELFF.

The chain employs TRBV27 and TRBJ2-2. Germline V CDR1 and CDR2: MNHEY, SMNVEV (reference sequence). The CDR3 is 12 residues long. CDR3 loop: CASSFNTGELFF.

CDR3 loop: CASAPPGGSEQFF. The chain has TRBV5-1 and TRBJ2-1; TCRdb's D call, TRBD1, is unchecked because there is no DNA. Germline CDR1 and CDR2: SGHRS and YFSETQ. The CDR3 contains 13 residues.

The V gene is TRBV15, the J gene TRBJ2-2. This CDR3 is built from 13 residues. CDR1 LNHNV and CDR2 YYDKDF come from the germline V gene (reference sequence). The CDR3 loop is CATSRDEWGELFF.

V gene TRBV2 combines with J gene TRBJ2-1; TCRdb returns TRBD2, unconfirmable since there is no DNA. Germline V CDR1 and CDR2: SNHLY, FYNNEI. There are 14 residues in the CDR3. CDR3 region: CASSLLAGDNEQFF.

This chain uses TRBV28 with TRBJ1-2; the D call of TRBD1 rests on TCRdb alone, since no DNA is present to check it. CDR1 is MDHEN and CDR2 is SYDVKM in the germline V gene. This CDR3 contains 11 residues. The CDR3: CASRQGAGYTF.

The CDR3 here is CASSPIADYYNEQFF. J is TRBJ2-1 and V is TRBV4-1; TCRdb's D gene call, TRBD2, goes unchecked for lack of DNA. The CDR3 is made up of 15 amino acids. Germline CDR1 and CDR2: MGHRA and YSYEKL.

The chain couples TRBV20-1 to TRBJ2-7; TCRdb outputs TRBD1, but without DNA this stays unchecked. The length of the CDR3 is 12 residues. Germline V gene sequence: CDR1 DFQATT, CDR2 SNEGSKA (reference sequence). The CDR3 here is CSAPGTAYEQYF.

This chain connects TRBV7-9 to TRBJ2-7; without DNA, the TCRdb call of TRBD2 cannot be checked. The CDR3 spans 16 residues. CDR1 SEHNR and CDR2 FQNEAQ come from the germline V gene (reference sequence). CDR3 loop: CASSLLQGPLTYEQYF.

The chain combines TRBV5-4 with TRBJ2-3; TCRdb's D call of TRBD2 is untestable without DNA. The germline V gene has CDR1 SGHNT and CDR2 YYREEE (reference sequence). The CDR3 sequence is 15 residues long. The CDR3: CASSPSGVVTDTQYF.

This chain uses TRBV7-9 with TRBJ1-1. CDR3 length equals 18 residues. Germline lookup yields CDR1 SEHNR and CDR2 FQNEAQ (reference sequence). The CDR3 region is CASTLRIRTGTENTEAFF.

V gene TRBV5-1 combines with J gene TRBJ1-1; TCRdb's D call of TRBD1 is untestable without DNA. Germline values: CDR1 SGHRS, CDR2 YFSETQ. CDR3 length: 14 residues. CDR3 protein: CASSLVQGATEAFF.

The rearrangement links TRBV6-2 or TRBV6-3 to TRBJ2-3; no DNA is available, so the TRBD2 call from TCRdb remains unchecked. CDR1 and CDR2 (germline): MNHEY, SVGEGT. CDR3 length: 15 amino acids. CDR3 loop: CASSPRTSLRDTQYF.

The genes are TRBV29-1 and TRBJ2-1; TCRdb gives TRBD2 as the D gene, but with no DNA this cannot be confirmed. This CDR3 region has 16 residues. CDR1 is SQVTM, CDR2 ANQGSEA, per germline. Here the CDR3 reads CSVGLAGASSYNEQFF.

The chain employs TRBV15 and TRBJ2-2; there is no DNA to check the TCRdb D call of TRBD1. The CDR3 is 15 amino acids. Germline CDR1 is LNHNV and CDR2 is YYDKDF (reference sequence). The chain's CDR3 is CATSMDTRVTGELFF. Full variable domain (remainder filled in from reference TRBV15 and TRBJ2-2): DAMVIQNPRYQVTQFGKPVTLSCSQTLNHNVMYWYQQKSSQAPKLLFHYYDKDFNNEADTPDNFQSRRPNTSFCFLDIRSPGLGDTAMYLCATSMDTRVTGELFFGEGSRLTVL.

This chain joins TRBV6-4 and TRBJ2-5; TCRdb's assignment of TRBD2 cannot be checked, as there is no DNA. Per germline, CDR1 MRHNA and CDR2 SNTAGT. This CDR3 spans 15 amino acids. This CDR3 is CASSGVAGQRETQYF.

The CDR3 loop reads CASSGGQPSQYF. The chain is built from TRBV27 and TRBJ2-5; TCRdb calls TRBD1, which cannot be checked without DNA. CDR1 MNHEY and CDR2 SMNVEV come from the germline V gene (reference sequence). This CDR3 comprises 12 residues.

The rearrangement uses TRBV12-3 or TRBV12-4 and TRBJ1-2. The CDR3 length is 15 residues. The CDR3 loop reads CASSLGYSPPNGYTF.

The chain is built from TRBV15 and TRBJ2-6; TCRdb names TRBD1, which stays unverified in the absence of DNA. Germline CDR1 reads LNHNV; CDR2 reads YYDKDF (reference sequence). The CDR3 sequence is 19 residues long. Here the CDR3 reads CATSRERGEDGTGANVLTF.

V and J are TRBV5-1 and TRBJ2-3; TCRdb's assignment of TRBD1 cannot be checked, as there is no DNA. Germline lookup yields CDR1 SGHRS and CDR2 YFSETQ. The CDR3 is 18 amino acids. CDR3 in amino acids: CASSLVGQGATSTDTQYF.

The chain links TRBV6-2 or TRBV6-3 to TRBJ2-3; with no DNA, the TCRdb D assignment of TRBD2 cannot be verified. The germline gives CDR1 MNHEY, CDR2 SVGEGT. The CDR3 covers 16 residues. The CDR3 sequence: CASSSPGGPRGDTQYF.

V is TRBV12-3 or TRBV12-4 and J is TRBJ1-1. This CDR3 comprises 14 residues. CDR3 amino acids: CASSFFRMNTEAFF.

The chain has TRBV18 and TRBJ2-5. The CDR3 extends over 14 amino acids. The germline V gene encodes CDR1 KGHSH and CDR2 LQKENI. CDR3 protein: CASSPPGNQETQYF. The whole variable domain, remainder taken from reference TRBV18 and TRBJ2-5, is NAGVMQNPRHLVRRRGQEARLRCSPMKGHSHVYWYRQLPEEGLKFMVYLQKENIIDESGMPKERFSAEFPKEGPSILRIQQVVRGDSAAYFCASSPPGNQETQYFGPGTRLLVL.

V gene TRBV29-1 combines with J gene TRBJ2-4; TCRdb proposes TRBD2, but this gene call is untestable without DNA. CDR1 and CDR2 from the germline V gene are SQVTM and ANQGSEA. This CDR3 is built from 16 residues. CDR3 loop: CSVDPLEAGGLTEQFF. The full variable domain, its missing parts supplied by reference TRBV29-1 and TRBJ2-4, is SAVISQKPSRDICQRGTSLTIQCQVDSQVTMMFWYRQQPGQSLTLIATANQGSEATYESGFVIDKFPISRPNLTFSTLTVSNMSPEDSSIYLCSVDPLEAGGLTEQFFGAGTRLSVL.

The chain joins TRBV29-1 to TRBJ2-7. The CDR3 is 13 residues long. Germline assignment: CDR1 SQVTM and CDR2 ANQGSEA. The CDR3 sequence is CSVEDVSKYEQYF.

V gene TRBV3-1 combines with J gene TRBJ2-1; TCRdb outputs TRBD1, but without DNA this stays unchecked. This CDR3 comprises 15 residues. Germline CDR1 is LGHDT and CDR2 is YNNKEL (reference sequence). The CDR3 sequence: CASSQGRGTADEQYF.